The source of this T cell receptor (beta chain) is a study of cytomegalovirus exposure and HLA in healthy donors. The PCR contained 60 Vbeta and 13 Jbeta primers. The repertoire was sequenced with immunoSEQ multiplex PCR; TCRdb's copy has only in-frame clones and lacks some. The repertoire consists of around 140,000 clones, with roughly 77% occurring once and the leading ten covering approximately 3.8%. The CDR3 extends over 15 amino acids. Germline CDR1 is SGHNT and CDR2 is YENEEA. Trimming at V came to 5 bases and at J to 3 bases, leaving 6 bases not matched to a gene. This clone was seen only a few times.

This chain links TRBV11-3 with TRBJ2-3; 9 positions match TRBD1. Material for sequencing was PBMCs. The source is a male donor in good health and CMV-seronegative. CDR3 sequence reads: CASSPRDRATDTQYF. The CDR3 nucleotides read TGTGCCAGCAGCCCCCGGGACAGGGCTACAGATACGCAGTATTTT.